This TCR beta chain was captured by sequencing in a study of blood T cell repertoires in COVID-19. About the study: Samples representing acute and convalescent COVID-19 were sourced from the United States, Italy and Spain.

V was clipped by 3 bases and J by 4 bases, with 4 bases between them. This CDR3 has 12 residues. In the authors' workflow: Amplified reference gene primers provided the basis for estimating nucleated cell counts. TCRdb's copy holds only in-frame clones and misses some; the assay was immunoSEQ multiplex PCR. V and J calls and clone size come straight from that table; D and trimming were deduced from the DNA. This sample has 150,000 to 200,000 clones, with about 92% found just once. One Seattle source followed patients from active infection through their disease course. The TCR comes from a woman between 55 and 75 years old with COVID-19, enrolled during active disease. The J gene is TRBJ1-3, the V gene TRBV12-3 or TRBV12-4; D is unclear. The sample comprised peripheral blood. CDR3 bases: TGTGCCAGCAGTTTTGAGGGAAACACCATATATTTT. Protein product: CASSFEGNTIYF.